This TCR beta chain was documented in a study of blood T cell repertoires in COVID-19. Study-level background: Collection of acute and convalescent COVID-19 samples took place in the United States, Italy and Spain. PBMCs, B-cell-depleted T cells, or T cells provided the cDNA or gDNA that made up the material.

As handled by the study authors: Amplified reference gene primers provided the basis for estimating nucleated cell counts. Method: immunoSEQ multiplex PCR; TCRdb's copy keeps in-frame clones and lacks some. D and trimming come from the DNA, and the V and J calls and clone size come from that table. The sample has fewer than 500,000 clones, 85% to 90% seen once; the top ten hold roughly 0.84%. This CDR3 region has 14 residues. V was clipped by 6 bases and J by 4 bases, with 12 bases between them. Germline V lookup: CDR1 MNHEY, CDR2 SMNVEV (reference sequence). The Seattle patients joined while their infection was active and were tracked longitudinally afterward.

The chain recombines TRBV27 with TRBJ2-2; maybe TRBD2 (6 bases). The sequence derives from a man between 18 and 29 years old with COVID-19, enrolled during active disease. The sequenced sample consisted of peripheral blood. The CDR3 nucleotides are TGTGCCAGCAGATTCCTAGCGCTCACCGGGGAGCTGTTTTTT. Translation: CASRFLALTGELFF.